The 2 T cell receptor beta chains reported below all come from one sample, sequenced in a study of T cells after yellow fever vaccination. One entry per CDR3 protein results from TCRdb running MiXCR on the 5' RACE reads. The table lists about 140,000 distinct CDR3 sequences, roughly 8.2% of them singletons. This specimen consisted of CD4+ T cells sorted from PBMCs, obtained 5 days after the yellow fever booster vaccination. The source is a man aged 25-45 years who received the YFV17D yellow fever vaccine.

This clonotype came up many times. The V gene is TRBV3-1, the J gene TRBJ2-7, with D hard to call. The CDR3 is made up of 11 amino acids. V was trimmed by 8 bases and J by 0 bases, leaving 5 bases between them. Germline loops: CDR1 LGHDT, CDR2 YNNKEL (reference sequence). The CDR3 protein is CASGASYEQYF. The DNA for the CDR3 is TGTGCCAGCGGCGCCTCCTACGAGCAGTACTTC.

In its sample, this clonotype was seen many times. The chain uses TRBV2 and TRBJ2-7; D not certain. The germline gives CDR1 SNHLY, CDR2 FYNNEI. This CDR3 region has 13 residues. The germline V and J ends were trimmed by 2 bases and 3 bases, with 8 bases remaining between them. CDR3 amino acids: CASSERPDYEQYF. The DNA for the CDR3 is TGTGCCAGCAGTGAACGACCGGACTACGAGCAGTACTTC.